This TCR beta chain stems from a study of blood T cell repertoires in COVID-19. Whole-study context: T cells, B-cell-depleted T cells, or PBMCs supplied cDNA or gDNA.

Assay: immunoSEQ multiplex PCR; the TCRdb copy retains only in-frame clones and omits some. The sample consists of around 40,000 clones, about 89% of them appearing once. Per germline, CDR1 LGHDT and CDR2 YNNKEL (reference sequence). The CDR3 sequence is 13 residues long. Trimming left V 2 bases short and J 2 bases short, with 6 bases between. The genes are TRBV3-1 (or the pseudogene TRBV3-2) and TRBJ1-1; possible D gene TRBD1, 5 bases. Sequenced sample: peripheral blood. The sequence was collected from a human donor in a cohort sampled during active COVID-19. CDR3 bases: TGTGCCAGCAGCCAATGGACAAACACTGAAGCTTTCTTT. It yields the protein CASSQWTNTEAFF.